This paragraph covers one T cell receptor beta chain sequence. This clone's antigen is unknown. Qualities for individual bases were not recorded, and no much larger clone is one base off. The data were obtained in a study of cytomegalovirus exposure and HLA in healthy donors (dated 2017 in TCRdb). The study in broad terms: An earlier analysis of approximately 600 of the donors reported 276 Gb of sequence data and 100 million to 140 million unique TCR beta sequences from about 200 million T cells. The later analysis used no new phenotypic data to find candidate immune exposures, relying instead on TCR beta sequences and their occurrence across donors. Donor age, sex, ethnicity and CMV serostatus were compiled alongside the repertoire data. Several DR-DQ haplotypes were handled as single units for association and clustering, since linkage in the cohort was strong. The genetic ancestry cluster associated with self-reported Caucasian donors included about 81% of the roughly 400 genotyped donors. In a later analysis, previously published TCR beta repertoires from 670 or so donors were re-analyzed and high-resolution HLA genotyping was added so that TCR occurrence patterns could be studied. To predict cytomegalovirus infection status, the study combined high-throughput TCR immunosequencing, statistical association of individual TCRs with disease status, and machine learning. The study aimed to test whether signatures of past pathogen exposure could be identified by cataloging public T cell receptors. Among some 410 genotyped donors of the cohort, an average of around 240,000 unique TCR beta nucleotide sequences were sequenced per donor, around a sixth of them non-productive. To decide whether each TCR beta V gene segment behaved as functional or pseudogenic, an earlier analysis of several hundred of the donors relied on high-throughput TCR beta sequencing. Every repertoire in the discovery cohort had been generated on one and the same sequencing platform. Class I and class II HLA loci were covered by the typing at four-digit resolution. Genome-wide SNP genotypes for about 65% of the 666 donors were used in a later genetic analysis, which treated that subset as a discovery cohort. An early release covering more than 500 HLA-typed donors comprised approximately 300 gigabases of sequencing data and 85 million or so unique TCR sequences. Typing coverage differed by locus: A, B, C, DRB1 and DQB1 were typed in about 620-640 donors, DQA1 in about 500, DPA1 in roughly 590, and DPB1 in just under 490. Besides the first cohort of around 700 subjects, a separate validation cohort made up of roughly 120 different subjects was used. The study profiled the T cell repertoires of about 720 subjects by immunosequencing and related them to cytomegalovirus serostatus. Study-wide findings and limitations: A later analysis found that most CMV-associated TCR beta chains appeared HLA-restricted, with HLA associations seemingly driven largely by CMV exposure. The sequencing pipeline was judged likely to have produced a cluster of highly shared sequence variants as a technical artifact. The study listed over 150 TCR beta chains as associated with cytomegalovirus. According to the authors, the approach could potentially be generalized to other disease states and immunological phenotypes. Specific HLA alleles were associated with over 15,000 TCR beta sequences at a false discovery rate of 0.05 in a later analysis. Three of the identified cytomegalovirus-associated TCR beta chains were confirmed in vitro to be specific for cytomegalovirus antigens. Because the 87-base-pair reads could not distinguish some IMGT-functional V segments, including TRBV6-2 and TRBV6-3, those segments were excluded. In this cohort, only TCR beta chains were sequenced, and detectable features were limited by the absence of alpha or paired-chain data. A further reported finding was that TCR beta sequences accurately predicted the HLA-A and HLA-B alleles for most subjects in the first cohort. In a later analysis, HLA-associated TCR beta chains showed more clonal expansion and lower generation probabilities than non-associated chains that were equally common. The presence/absence analyses assumed that sequencing depth was roughly uniform across donors, and that assumption may not be true. A later analysis reported that several top co-occurrence clusters appeared linked to parvovirus B19, influenza, CMV and Epstein-Barr virus. An earlier analysis of approximately 540 of the donors showed that most TCR beta V segments appeared in productive rearrangements either about 87% or about 30% of the time, which broadly matched IMGT annotations. The classifier was reported to diagnose cytomegalovirus status with high specificity and sensitivity in both the original cohort and the validation cohort. Compared with the roughly 700-donor mean, donors in an Asian-associated ancestry cluster had fewer N-insertions in productive TCRs, according to a later genetic analysis. Because counts were too low, approximately 18 rarely observed V segments, including chromosome 9 orphons, were excluded from the earlier analysis of about 500 of the donors. Most TCR sequences were seen in very few donors, while some public TCRs were found in many individuals. According to a later analysis, TCR association rates differed among HLA loci, with DRB1 alleles showing the most associated TCRs and HLA-C alleles showing the fewest. Linkage disequilibrium might explain the correlated functional status among segregating V segments, but an unknown experimental factor could not be excluded. For the cohort, immune exposure information was limited to CMV serostatus. Strong co-occurrence of HLA alleles, especially DR and DQ, made assigning TCR associations to individual alleles difficult. Because HLA typing was missing for some donors at each locus, association tests included only the typed subset. In a later genetic analysis, a missense DCLRE1C variant was associated with V-gene and J-gene trimming of TCR beta chains, and the association was replicated in an independent cohort.

The cohort was made up of around 720 healthy bone marrow donors. At the time of sampling, all cohort members were nominally healthy, though unrecorded immune exposures were likely present. The donor was CMV seronegative and was included in the group of 352 seronegative cohort members. A peripheral blood sample was collected from each donor, and TCR beta sequencing was performed on peripheral blood mononuclear cells. Genomic DNA extraction from the blood cell samples was performed with the Qiagen DNeasy Blood Extraction Kit. The protocol used for the library was the immunoSEQ multiplex PCR assay. For the multiplex PCR, a mixture combining 60 forward primers for TCR Vbeta segments and 13 reverse primers for TCR Jbeta segments was used. Amplification of the CDR3 region of rearranged TCR beta genes was performed with a multiplex PCR assay on genomic DNA. On the Illumina HiSeq System, the amplified TCR beta libraries were sequenced as 87-base-pair reads. As for how the authors treated the data: Across the 600 to 700 repertoires, a later analysis counted tens of millions of unique TCR beta chains, about 10 million of which were shared by at least two donors. Raw reads were error-corrected and collapsed into unique sequences with a nearest-neighbor algorithm that merged closely related sequences to remove PCR and sequencing errors. Alignment of CDR3 sequences to IMGT reference sequences was used to assign V, D and J gene segments. Each retained sequence needed at least a six-nucleotide match to both a V gene segment and a J gene segment. A rearrangement counted as productive if the CDR3 had no stop codons and remained in frame with V and J, and every other rearrangement counted as non-productive. Following IMGT convention, CDR3 was defined as the stretch from the second conserved V-encoded cysteine to the conserved J-encoded phenylalanine. In an earlier analysis of around 640 of the donors, sequences lacking an unambiguous match to a single V gene segment were excluded. In an earlier analysis of approximately 590 of the donors, V segments were called functional above 56.7% productive rearrangements and were called segregating when the between-donor standard deviation exceeded 5%. To diagnose cytomegalovirus status from the catalog of TCR beta chain sequences, a statistical classification framework was built. A later analysis assigned V and J genes by comparing TCR nucleotide sequences with IMGT/GENE-DB human TR gene sequences. Using the TCRdist pipeline, a later analysis assigned CDR3 sequences along with most-parsimonious VDJ recombination scenarios. In a later analysis, each TCR beta chain was defined by its CDR3 amino acid sequence together with its V-gene family, and reads without a unique V-gene family were excluded. To address suspected cross-contamination and a sequencing artifact, a later analysis removed 592 highly shared, low-generation-probability nucleotide sequences. For each public chain, a later analysis derived a clonal expansion index from normalized ranks of inferred template counts within each repertoire. Generation probabilities in a later analysis came from a VDJ recombination model fitted to out-of-frame rearrangements, and those results were checked against IGoR. A later analysis scored TCR-TCR, TCR-HLA and TCR-CMV co-occurrence with hypergeometric tests, applying a repertoire-size bias correction to TCR pairs. False discovery rates were estimated in a later analysis by permuting HLA or CMV assignments 20 times. In a later analysis, co-occurring TCRs were grouped using DBSCAN, and TCRdist sequence similarity was added for clustering within HLA-allele-positive subsets. Co-occurrence clustering excluded repertoires with fewer than 30,000 or more than 120,000 public chains, plus five with anomalous nucleotide sharing. Entries here come from immuneACCESS through TCRdb and include only in-frame sequences with V and J called. Some clones fail to appear in such tables; in the studies checked, an unresolved V gene covers under half of the shortfall, and the cause of the remainder is unknown. The DNA was the basis for D and trimming; V, J and clone size are from that table. Counted in this sample were about 150,000 clones; 70% to 80% of them appeared once. Together, the top ten hold around 2.3% of the sample.

CDR1 is given as MDHEN and CDR2 as SYDVKM, both from the germline V gene. The V and J ends are trimmed by 6 bases and 1 base, leaving 12 bases between them. The CDR3 measures 14 amino acids from cysteine to phenylalanine. Of the read, only the CDR3 DNA is kept; its 42 bases are in frame from base 1. This TCR was recovered from a man younger than 40 in good health and CMV-seronegative. The sequenced material came from PBMCs. The V and J segments used are TRBV28 and TRBJ1-1, with an unclear D gene assignment. The CDR3: CASRWRVGNTEAFF. The nucleotides read TGTGCCAGCAGGTGGAGGGTGGGGAACACTGAAGCTTTCTTT.